This entry lists 8 T cell receptor beta chains sequenced from one sample in a study of identical twins listed by TCRdb under 2016. The library was produced with 5' RACE. TCRdb names Illumina HiSeq 2000 as the instrument used. The public sequencing data were trimmed at Q25 with fastp and processed into clonotypes with MiXCR by TCRdb, which kept only in-frame beta chains. Each entry merges the rows of one CDR3 protein and shows their most common DNA and genes. The sample yields more than 1.5 million distinct CDR3 sequences; about 30% were counted once. The ten largest make up about 0.27% of the sample. The sequenced sample consisted of cord blood. The receptors were gathered from a newborn girl in good health.

In its sample, this clonotype was seen a few times. This chain uses TRBV7-6 with TRBJ2-3; tentatively, D is TRBD2 (6 bases). V was pared by 3 bases and J by 4 bases, with 14 bases between. Germline CDR1 reads SGHVS; CDR2 reads FNYEAQ. This CDR3 is 15 amino acids long. The CDR3 coding sequence is TGTGCCAGCAGCTTCAGACTAGGAGGTGCAGATACGCAGTATTTT. It translates to CASSFRLGGADTQYF.

This clonotype was observed a single time. CDR3 residues: CSVSPREETQYF. CDR3 nucleotides: TGCAGCGTTAGTCCTAGGGAAGAGACCCAGTACTTC. The chain recombines TRBV29-1 with TRBJ2-5; D is uncertain. The V gene lost 5 bases and the J gene lost 3 bases, with 10 bases spanning the gap. Germline assignment: CDR1 SQVTM and CDR2 ANQGSEA. The CDR3 loop spans 12 amino acids.

A remark on this clonotype: Possible read error: a much larger clone is one base away. This rearrangement joins TRBV5-1 to TRBJ2-1; D is unclear. This CDR3 comprises 15 residues. Germline V gene lookup returns CDR1 SGHRS and CDR2 YFSETQ. The CDR3 protein is CASSLAGDSYNEHFF. CDR3 sequence (DNA): TGCGCCAGCAGCTTGGCGGGTGACTCCTACAATGAGCACTTCTTC.

This clonotype was counted only a few times. In DNA, the CDR3 is TGCGCCAGCAGCCAAGAAGGGGACAGCGAGTTCTACGAGCAGTACTTC. It yields the protein CASSQEGDSEFYEQYF. The chain has TRBV4-1 and TRBJ2-4, with TRBD1 matching 7 bases. The J call may be mistaken, given a closer DNA end match to TRBJ2-7. Germline CDR1 is MGHRA and CDR2 is YSYEKL. The CDR3 has 16 amino acids.

This clonotype was seen more than once but under ten times. This chain joins TRBV21-1 and TRBJ1-5; TRBD1 is the table's D call and was not checked against the DNA. TRBV21-1 is a documented pseudogene. CDR3 length: 13 amino acids. The CDR3, as DNA: TGTGCCAGCAGCAAAAAGGGGAATCAGCCCCAGCATTTT. Translation: CASSKKGNQPQHF.

This clonotype turned up a few times. The chain couples TRBV6-6 to TRBJ2-7; the D is unclear. V was cut by 1 base and J by 3 bases, with 7 bases left in between. Germline V gene sequence: CDR1 MNHNY, CDR2 SVGAGI (reference sequence). The CDR3 is 13 residues long. CDR3 amino acids: CASSYLGLYEQYF. CDR3 DNA sequence: TGTGCCAGCAGTTACTTGGGCCTCTACGAGCAGTACTTC.

This clonotype was detected a few times. The J gene is TRBJ2-3, the V gene TRBV13; tentative D call: TRBD1 (5 bases). V was pared by 2 bases and J by 1 base, with 13 bases between. Germline V CDR1 and CDR2: PRHDT, FYEKMQ (reference sequence). This CDR3 contains 16 residues. CDR3 sequence (DNA): TGTGCCAGCAGCTTAATGGTTGGCAGGGGCACAGATACGCAGTATTTT. It is translated as CASSLMVGRGTDTQYF. Variable domain in full (rest from reference TRBV13 and TRBJ2-3): AAGVIQSPRHLIKEKRETATLKCYPIPRHDTVYWYQQGPGQDPQFLISFYEKMQSDKGSIPDRFSAQQFSDYHSELNMSSLELGDSALYFCASSLMVGRGTDTQYFGPGTRLTVL.

This clonotype turned up a few times. The CDR3 sequence is CASSYSWGGTYEQYF. The CDR3, as DNA: TGTGCCAGCAGTTACTCGTGGGGCGGGACCTACGAGCAGTACTTC. The chain links TRBV6-2 or TRBV6-3 to TRBJ2-7; D is possibly TRBD2 (6 bases). V dropped 0 bases and J dropped 2 bases, with 11 bases sitting between them. The CDR3 loop spans 15 amino acids. The germline V gene has CDR1 MNHEY and CDR2 SVGEGT.